This T cell receptor beta chain was captured by sequencing in a study of blood T cell repertoires in COVID-19. Across the study: T cells, B-cell-depleted T cells, or PBMCs provided the cDNA or gDNA that served as material.

Germline CDR1 reads SGHTA; CDR2 reads FQGNSA. Trimming removed 5 bases from V and 5 bases from J, with 18 bases in between. The CDR3 is made up of 15 amino acids. Everyone who took part was roughly 18 to 89 years old, and they came from 24 US areas. Sequencing used immunoSEQ multiplex PCR; TCRdb keeps in-frame clones, though not all of them. The data hold about 130,000 clones, with roughly 80% observed a single time. This clone appeared a few times. The material sequenced was PBMCs or T cells enriched from blood (not recorded which). V usage is TRBV7-2 and J usage is TRBJ2-5, with D perhaps TRBD2 (5 bases). The TCR originated in a man aged 50 to 60 who had recovered from COVID-19. CDR3 in DNA: TGTGCCAGCAGCCCCATCGGGATGGTTGTTGAGACCCAGTACTTC. This sequence encodes CASSPIGMVVETQYF.